What follows are 14 T cell receptor beta chains derived from one specimen sequenced in a study of shared clonotypes between healthy human individuals. CD45RO-negative cells were positively selected for CCR7, leaving out terminally differentiated effector memory CD45RA+ cells. Clones were read by immunoSEQ multiplex PCR, and TCRdb kept only the in-frame ones, dropping some. The table has roughly 550,000 clones, nearly 97% seen once. Sequencing was done on a sample of naive CD8+ T cells sorted from blood. Source of these receptors: a woman aged 25 to 45 in good health.

The V gene is TRBV2, the J gene TRBJ1-1; D may be TRBD1 (6 bases). CDR3 length: 15 residues. Germline V lookup: CDR1 SNHLY, CDR2 FYNNEI. V shed 4 bases and J shed 1 base, with 13 bases lying between them. Written as DNA, the CDR3 is TGTGCCAGCAGTGGGCAGGGGAGGACGAACACTGAAGCTTTCTTT. This translates into CASSGQGRTNTEAFF.

The rearrangement joins TRBV7-9 to TRBJ2-2; no clear D. V was shortened by 4 bases and J by 4 bases, with 4 bases between the two germline ends. The germline gives CDR1 SEHNR, CDR2 FQNEAQ (reference sequence). This CDR3 is built from 12 residues. The CDR3 DNA reads as TGTGCCAGCAGCTCTTTCACCGGGGAGCTGTTTTTT. This codes for CASSSFTGELFF.

This sequence joins TRBV5-6 and TRBJ2-5, with D perhaps being TRBD1 or TRBD2 (6 bases each). Germline V gene lookup returns CDR1 SGHDT and CDR2 YYEEEE. The CDR3 spans 14 residues. Trimming shortened V by 1 base and J by 4 bases, and 11 bases separated the two germline ends. This CDR3 reads CASSLWGAGETQYF. In DNA, the CDR3 is TGTGCCAGCAGCTTGTGGGGGGCGGGAGAGACCCAGTACTTC.

The chain employs TRBV28 and TRBJ1-1, with TRBD1 as a possible D gene (5 bases). Germline loops: CDR1 MDHEN, CDR2 SYDVKM. Deletions cut 2 bases from V and 4 bases from J, with 8 bases between. This CDR3 spans 13 amino acids. CDR3 protein: CASSLVRGTEAFF. DNA for the CDR3: TGTGCCAGCAGTTTAGTTAGGGGCACTGAAGCTTTCTTT.

V usage is TRBV19 and J usage is TRBJ2-7, with TRBD2 matching over 9 bases. Germline assignment: CDR1 LNHDA and CDR2 SQIVND (reference sequence). This CDR3 comprises 15 residues. Losses at the gene ends were 9 bases for V and 0 bases for J; bases not matched to a gene: 9. CDR3 residues: CASAEGSGSSYEQYF. CDR3 nucleotide sequence: TGTGCCAGCGCGGAGGGTAGCGGGAGCTCCTACGAGCAGTACTTC.

The rearrangement links TRBV19 to TRBJ1-5, with D tentatively TRBD1 (5 bases). Trimming took off 7 bases at V and 5 bases at J, with 15 bases between the two ends. This CDR3 contains 14 residues. CDR1 and CDR2 from the germline V gene are LNHDA and SQIVND (reference sequence). The CDR3 here is CASIGAGVDQPQHF. The CDR3 coding sequence is TGTGCCAGTATTGGGGCAGGTGTTGATCAGCCCCAGCATTTT.

This chain joins TRBV7-4 and TRBJ2-7; a weak D match, TRBD2 (5 bases). This CDR3 is built from 15 residues. The germline CDR1 and CDR2 sequences are SGHVT and SQSDAQ. V lost 5 bases, J lost 3 bases, and 17 bases lay in between. The CDR3, as DNA: TGTGCCAGCAGCCCGTTAGGGAGAGCCGACTACGAGCAGTACTTC. This encodes CASSPLGRADYEQYF.

In the case of this clone: The same CDR3 arises from other DNA sequences in this sample as well. The rearrangement links TRBV9 to TRBJ1-1; D is unclear. The CDR3 runs 13 residues. The V end lost 4 bases, the J end lost 0 bases, and 7 bases lay between the germline ends. Germline V gene data show CDR1 as SGDLS and CDR2 as YYNGEE. Here the CDR3 reads CASSPRLNTEAFF. The DNA for the CDR3 is TGTGCCAGCAGCCCGCGATTGAACACTGAAGCTTTCTTT.

This chain uses TRBV7-9 with TRBJ2-1; D gene uncertain. CDR1 is SEHNR and CDR2 is FQNEAQ in the germline V gene (reference sequence). CDR3 length: 16 residues. The V gene lost 5 bases and the J gene lost 1 base, with 15 bases spanning the gap. The CDR3 region has the DNA TGTGCCAGCAGCCCGGCTCGTGTGGCTTCCTACAATGAGCAGTTCTTC. Translation gives CASSPARVASYNEQFF.

In DNA form, the CDR3 reads TGTGCCAGCAGGGAGGGGTCTGAGCAGTTCTTC. It yields the protein CASREGSEQFF. The V gene is TRBV7-9, the J gene TRBJ2-1, with a possible D match to TRBD2 (6 bases). Trimming stripped 6 bases from V and 9 bases from J, with 9 bases between. The germline CDR1 and CDR2 sequences are SEHNR and FQNEAQ (reference sequence). The CDR3 consists of 11 residues.

J is TRBJ2-1 and V is TRBV13; TRBD2 agrees at 11 bases. CDR3 length: 15 residues. The V and J ends lost 4 bases and 7 bases, in that order; junction bases with no gene match: 6. CDR1 is PRHDT, CDR2 FYEKMQ, per germline (reference sequence). Written as DNA, the CDR3 is TGTGCCAGCAGCTCGACTAGCGGGGTTGGAAATGAGCAGTTCTTC. Protein: CASSSTSGVGNEQFF.

The chain links TRBV28 to TRBJ2-7; D perhaps matches TRBD2 (5 bases). Trimming stripped 6 bases from V and 7 bases from J, with 22 bases between. This CDR3 region has 15 residues. Germline loops: CDR1 MDHEN, CDR2 SYDVKM. CDR3 loop: CASRLLLTTLEEQYF. CDR3 nucleotide sequence: TGTGCCAGCAGGCTACTACTGACTACCCTTGAGGAGCAGTACTTC.

V gene TRBV5-8 combines with J gene TRBJ2-7, with D unresolved. The germline V and J ends were trimmed by 1 base and 3 bases, with 5 bases remaining between them. The V gene's germline CDR1 is SGHTS and CDR2 YDEGEE. This CDR3 contains 12 residues. In DNA, the CDR3 is TGTGCCAGCAGCTTGCGCCTCTACGAGCAGTACTTC. Translating it yields CASSLRLYEQYF. Complete variable domain (other parts from reference TRBV5-8 and TRBJ2-7): EAGVTQSPTHLIKTRGQQATLRCSPISGHTSVYWYQQALGLGLQFLLWYDEGEERNRGNFPPRFSGRQFPNYSSELNVNALELEDSALYLCASSLRLYEQYFGPGTRLTVT.

The chain joins TRBV27 to TRBJ2-5; D gene unclear. The CDR3 totals 11 residues. Trimming took 2 bases from V and 4 from J, leaving 2 bases between them. Germline CDR1 MNHEY, CDR2 SMNVEV (reference sequence). CDR3 coding DNA: TGTGCCAGCAGTTTAGCAGAGACCCAGTACTTC. Translating it yields CASSLAETQYF.